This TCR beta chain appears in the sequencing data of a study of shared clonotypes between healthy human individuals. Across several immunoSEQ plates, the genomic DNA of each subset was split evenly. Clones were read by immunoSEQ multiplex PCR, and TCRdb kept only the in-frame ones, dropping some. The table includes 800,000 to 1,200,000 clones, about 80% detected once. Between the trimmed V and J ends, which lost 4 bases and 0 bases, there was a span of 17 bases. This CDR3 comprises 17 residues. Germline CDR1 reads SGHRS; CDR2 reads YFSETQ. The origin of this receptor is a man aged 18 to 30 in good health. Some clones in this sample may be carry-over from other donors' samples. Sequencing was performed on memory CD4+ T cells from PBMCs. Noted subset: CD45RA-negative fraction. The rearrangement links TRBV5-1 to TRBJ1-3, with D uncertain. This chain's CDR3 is CASSRTDFRSSGNTIYF. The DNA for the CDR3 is TGCGCCAGCAGCCGGACTGACTTCCGGAGCTCTGGAAACACCATATATTTT.